Listed here are 27 T cell receptor beta chains from one sample, sequenced in a study of cytomegalovirus exposure and HLA in healthy donors. A multiplex PCR was run with 60 Vbeta primers and 13 Jbeta primers. The method was immunoSEQ multiplex PCR; TCRdb's version includes in-frame clones alone and lacks a portion of them. The sample records approximately 52,000 clones, 65% to 80% being singletons. The sequenced material came from PBMCs. The origin of the receptors is a man aged 35 to 55 in good health and CMV-seropositive.

This clone has more than one count but fewer than ten. V and J are TRBV2 and TRBJ2-1, with no clear D. V lost 6 bases, J lost 5 bases, and 5 bases lay in between. Germline lookup yields CDR1 SNHLY and CDR2 FYNNEI. CDR3 length: 11 amino acids. The CDR3 region has the DNA TGTGCCAGCAGCCGTGACAATGAGCAGTTCTTC. Translating gives CASSRDNEQFF.

The chain joins TRBV6-5 to TRBJ2-6; TRBD1 is a possible D gene (6 bases). The V gene lost 5 bases and the J gene lost 4 bases, with 9 bases spanning the gap. Germline V CDR1 and CDR2: MNHEY, SVGAGI. The CDR3 loop spans 14 amino acids. CDR3 bases: TGTGCCAGCAGTACAGGGTCGGGGGCCAACGTCCTGACTTTC. Its translation: CASSTGSGANVLTF.

This chain links TRBV19 with TRBJ1-1, with 9 bases identical to TRBD1. CDR1 is LNHDA and CDR2 is SQIVND in the germline V gene (reference sequence). The CDR3 runs 15 residues. J was trimmed by 5 bases and V by 8 bases; bases with no gene match: 12. The CDR3, as DNA: TGTGCCAGTGGGGCCCTAAACAGGGGGCGAACTGAAGCTTTCTTT. Translation: CASGALNRGRTEAFF.

The J gene is TRBJ1-1, the V gene TRBV6-5, with D perhaps TRBD1 (5 bases). This CDR3 region has 15 residues. Between the trimmed V and J ends, which lost 4 bases and 3 bases, there was a span of 15 bases. CDR1 MNHEY and CDR2 SVGAGI come from the germline V gene. The CDR3 sequence: CASSSRPGEDTEAFF. CDR3 DNA sequence: TGTGCCAGCAGTTCTCGTCCGGGGGAGGACACTGAAGCTTTCTTT.

CDR3 sequence reads: CASSLGATGNTIYF. The CDR3 DNA is TGCGCCAGCAGCTTGGGTGCTACTGGAAACACCATATATTTT. V is TRBV5-1 and J is TRBJ1-3; D call uncertain. The CDR3 has 14 amino acids. The V gene's germline CDR1 is SGHRS and CDR2 YFSETQ. Trimming removed 0 bases from V and 2 bases from J, with 6 bases in between.

The V call is TRBV5-1, the J call TRBJ1-2; TRBD1 matches at 8 bases. Germline V gene sequence: CDR1 SGHRS, CDR2 YFSETQ. The CDR3 has 14 residues. The trim removed 2 bases at V and 7 bases at J, leaving 7 bases unmatched. CDR3 bases: TGCGCCAGCAGCTTAGGCCAGGGGGCTGGTGGCTACACCTTC. It specifies CASSLGQGAGGYTF.

This clone appeared a single time. The chain combines TRBV2 with TRBJ1-2; D ambiguous. Germline CDR1 is SNHLY and CDR2 is FYNNEI. CDR3 length: 16 residues. V was shortened by 3 bases and J by 0 bases, with 14 bases between the two germline ends. The CDR3 nucleotides read TGTGCCAGCAGTGAGGAGGGTCAGAGCCCTAACTATGGCTACACCTTC. Its translation is CASSEEGQSPNYGYTF.

The J gene is TRBJ1-2, the V gene TRBV29-1; 11 bases line up with TRBD1. This CDR3 has 14 residues. V lost 6 bases, J lost 4 bases, and 7 bases stayed unmatched. Per the germline V gene, CDR1 is SQVTM and CDR2 is ANQGSEA. CDR3 in amino acids: CSVSRDRGFYGYTF. CDR3 nucleotide sequence: TGCAGCGTCTCCCGGGACAGGGGGTTCTATGGCTACACCTTC.

CDR3 DNA sequence: TGCGCCAGCAGCACCTCGAGAGGCGATGATGAGCAGTTCTTC. It specifies CASSTSRGDDEQFF. The gene calls are TRBV5-1 and TRBJ2-1; D is unresolved. The germline gives CDR1 SGHRS, CDR2 YFSETQ. Trimming shortened V by 4 bases and J by 8 bases, and 16 bases separated the two germline ends. This CDR3 is built from 14 residues.

The chain couples TRBV5-6 to TRBJ1-1, with no clear D. There are 12 residues in the CDR3. V was clipped by 2 bases and J by 8 bases, with 10 bases between them. The germline gives CDR1 SGHDT, CDR2 YYEEEE. DNA of the CDR3: TGTGCCAGCAGCTTTTACCACAGAGAAGCTTTCTTT. Translating gives CASSFYHREAFF.

The chain joins TRBV6-1 to TRBJ2-3; TRBD2 agrees at 10 bases. Germline V gene data show CDR1 as MNHNS and CDR2 as SASEGT. The CDR3 has 16 residues. Unmatched junction bases numbered 3, after V lost 2 bases and J lost 1 base. The CDR3 spells CASSESSGGGTDTQYF. CDR3 nucleotide sequence: TGTGCCAGCAGTGAATCCAGCGGGGGGGGCACAGATACGCAGTATTTT.

The chain is built from TRBV19 and TRBJ1-2; TRBD1 matches 10 bases. Germline V gene sequence: CDR1 LNHDA, CDR2 SQIVND (reference sequence). V shed 5 bases, J shed 4 bases, and the junction held 10 bases outside the gene matches. There are 16 residues in the CDR3. CDR3 DNA sequence: TGTGCCAGTAGTTCTACCGGGACAGGGGTCTTCTATGGCTACACCTTC. Amino acids: CASSSTGTGVFYGYTF.

This clone was observed a few times. This chain joins TRBV30 and TRBJ1-1; D gene uncertain. Trimming pared 0 bases from V and 4 bases from J, leaving 6 bases between. The germline gives CDR1 GTSNPN, CDR2 SVGIG (reference sequence). The CDR3 extends over 12 amino acids. DNA for the CDR3: TGTGCCTGGAGTGTGGGGAGCACTGAAGCTTTCTTT. Translation: CAWSVGSTEAFF.

The chain combines TRBV11-2 with TRBJ2-3, with 13 bases that match TRBD2. V gave up 5 bases and J gave up 13 bases; unmatched junction bases: 3. The CDR3 totals 12 residues. Germline V lookup: CDR1 SGHAT, CDR2 FQNNGV. CDR3 nucleotide sequence: TGTGCCAGCAGCCCGACTAGCGGGGGGAAGTATTTT. Protein sequence: CASSPTSGGKYF. Full variable domain (missing parts from reference TRBV11-2 and TRBJ2-3): EAGVAQSPRYKIIEKRQSVAFWCNPISGHATLYWYQQILGQGPKLLIQFQNNGVVDDSQLPKDRFSAERLKGVDSTLKIQPAKLEDSAVYLCASSPTSGGKYFGPGTRLTVL.

CDR3 in amino acids: CASSLGHQKRGGEQFF. The CDR3 DNA reads TGTGCCAGCAGCTTAGGACATCAGAAGCGGGGGGGTGAGCAGTTCTTC. The V gene is TRBV7-2, the J gene TRBJ2-1; 10 bases align to TRBD2. The CDR3 loop spans 16 amino acids. Germline CDR1 and CDR2: SGHTA and FQGNSA. Trimming removed 1 base from V and 9 bases from J; junction bases left unmatched: 9.

This clone has more than one count but fewer than ten. The chain joins TRBV4-1 to TRBJ1-1, with D maybe TRBD1 (6 bases). The CDR3 length is 14 residues. Trimming took 0 bases from V and 11 from J, leaving 16 bases between them. Per the germline V gene, CDR1 is MGHRA and CDR2 is YSYEKL. The CDR3 DNA reads TGCGCCAGCAGCCAAGACAAGACAGGAGAGAAGGCTTTCTTT. Translation gives CASSQDKTGEKAFF.

V is TRBV7-2 and J is TRBJ1-4; D gene uncertain. Between the trimmed V and J ends, which lost 3 bases and 0 bases, there was a span of 5 bases. The V gene's germline CDR1 is SGHTA and CDR2 FQGNSA. The length of the CDR3 is 14 residues. CDR3 coding DNA: TGTGCCAGCAGCTTTTATACAACTAATGAAAAACTGTTTTTT. Protein product: CASSFYTTNEKLFF.

The chain links TRBV5-3 to TRBJ1-4; weak D call: TRBD1 (6 bases). TRBV5-3 falls under the ORF class, with uncertain function. The CDR3 runs to 16 residues. Trimming shortened V by 0 bases and J by 8 bases, and 17 bases separated the two germline ends. Written as DNA, the CDR3 is TGTGCCAGAAGCTTGGCGGGGGGCCAGAAGGGCGAAAAACTGTTTTTT. It translates to CARSLAGGQKGEKLFF.

The chain employs TRBV7-8 and TRBJ1-3, with unresolved D. This CDR3 comprises 12 residues. CDR1 and CDR2 from the germline V gene are SGHVS and FQNEAQ. V lost 9 bases, J lost 1 base, and 7 bases lay in between. CDR3 coding DNA: TGTGCCAGTGGGCTATCTGGAAACACCATATATTTT. Its protein product is CASGLSGNTIYF.

This clone has a handful of counts. The chain is built from TRBV6-6 and TRBJ2-5; 7 nucleotides match TRBD1. The V gene's germline CDR1 is MNHNY and CDR2 SVGAGI (reference sequence). Unmatched junction bases numbered 12, after V lost 4 bases and J lost 4 bases. The CDR3 loop spans 16 amino acids. CDR3 nucleotides: TGTGCCAGCAGTTCCCCCCACAGGGGCCGGAGAGAGACCCAGTACTTC. Its protein product is CASSSPHRGRRETQYF.

The chain combines TRBV5-8 with TRBJ1-5; weak D call: TRBD1 (5 bases). CDR1 SGHTS and CDR2 YDEGEE come from the germline V gene. V was clipped by 3 bases and J by 0 bases, with 10 bases between them. The CDR3 runs to 15 residues. The CDR3 nucleotides are TGTGCCAGCAGCTGGCAAAGGGGTAGCAATCAGCCCCAGCATTTT. Its translation is CASSWQRGSNQPQHF.

This chain joins TRBV14 and TRBJ2-5, with a tentative D call TRBD2 (6 bases). The CDR3 is made up of 16 amino acids. Germline V gives CDR1 SGHDN, CDR2 FVKESK. The ends were cut back, 7 bases at V and 1 base at J, with 19 bases in the middle. CDR3 coding DNA: TGTGCCAGCACCACCAAGTTTAGGGGACTCCAAGAGACCCAGTACTTC. Encoded protein: CASTTKFRGLQETQYF.

The CDR3 sequence: CASSENTAGNTIYF. The DNA for the CDR3 is TGTGCCAGCAGTGAAAACACAGCTGGAAACACCATATATTTT. V gene TRBV6-1 combines with J gene TRBJ1-3; D ambiguous. The CDR3 has 14 residues. Trimming removed 2 bases from V and 2 bases from J, with 7 bases in between. The V gene's germline CDR1 is MNHNS and CDR2 SASEGT.

This rearrangement joins TRBV5-4 to TRBJ1-1; 9 bases line up with TRBD1. The V and J ends lost 4 bases and 5 bases, in that order; junction bases with no gene match: 12. The CDR3 contains 16 residues. The V gene's germline CDR1 is SGHNT and CDR2 YYREEE (reference sequence). CDR3 coding DNA: TGTGCCAGCAGCCGTACCGGGACAGGGTTGGGTACTGAAGCTTTCTTT. Protein product: CASSRTGTGLGTEAFF.

This clone came up many times. The gene calls are TRBV7-8 and TRBJ1-1, with 7 bases aligning to TRBD1. Germline assignment: CDR1 SGHVS and CDR2 FQNEAQ. The junction had 10 bases not matched to a gene; V was cut back by 5 bases and J by 4 bases. This CDR3 region has 15 residues. CDR3 protein: CASSPFDRVATEAFF. The CDR3 DNA follows: TGTGCCAGCAGCCCATTCGACAGGGTGGCCACTGAAGCTTTCTTT.

The chain couples TRBV6-6 to TRBJ2-7; D gene unclear. This CDR3 region has 12 residues. CDR1 MNHNY and CDR2 SVGAGI come from the germline V gene (reference sequence). The V end lost 4 bases, the J end lost 0 bases, and 4 bases lay between the germline ends. CDR3 DNA sequence: TGTGCCAGCAGTTCGAGCTCCTACGAGCAGTACTTC. Residues: CASSSSSYEQYF.

A remark on this clone: This sample includes further DNA sequences coding for the same CDR3. This chain connects TRBV2 to TRBJ1-1, with D possibly matching TRBD1 (5 bases). CDR3 length: 13 residues. V was cut by 4 bases and J by 2 bases, with 8 bases left in between. In germline, CDR1 is SNHLY, CDR2 FYNNEI. CDR3 region: CASSGQGNTEAFF. CDR3 nucleotides: TGTGCCAGCAGTGGGCAGGGCAACACTGAAGCTTTCTTT.